The 9 T cell receptor beta chains reported below all come from one sample, sequenced in a study of blood T cell repertoires in COVID-19. Profiled with immunoSEQ multiplex PCR; TCRdb holds only in-frame clones, not every one. This sample has 270,000 or so clones, with around 90% found just once. Sequencing input: peripheral blood. The receptors were gathered from a woman between 35 and 50 years old who had recovered from COVID-19.

The V call is TRBV18, the J call TRBJ1-1; 7 bases agree with TRBD1. Trimming took 3 bases from V and 3 from J; bases not matched to a gene: 1. Germline V gives CDR1 KGHSH, CDR2 LQKENI. The CDR3 is 13 amino acids. CDR3 sequence (DNA): TGTGCCAGCTCACCTGGACAGGACACTGAAGCTTTCTTT. The encoded protein is CASSPGQDTEAFF.

The V gene is TRBV20-1, the J gene TRBJ2-5; D is perhaps TRBD1 (6 bases). The CDR3 runs to 15 residues. The germline V and J ends were trimmed by 3 bases and 1 base, with 15 bases remaining between them. Looked up from germline, CDR1 is DFQATT and CDR2 is SNEGSKA (reference sequence). This chain's CDR3 is CSASPPGERQETQYF. The CDR3 DNA is TGCAGTGCTAGTCCCCCAGGGGAACGCCAAGAGACCCAGTACTTC.

V gene TRBV4-1 combines with J gene TRBJ2-3; D may be TRBD1 (6 bases). Germline V lookup: CDR1 MGHRA, CDR2 YSYEKL. This CDR3 has 22 amino acids. Trimming removed 0 bases from V and 2 bases from J, with 30 bases in between. In DNA form, the CDR3 reads TGCGCCAGCAGCCAAGAGGGGGCGGCTGGAGCAGATAGAGGTCTTTACACAGATACGCAGTATTTT. Translated: CASSQEGAAGADRGLYTDTQYF.

This chain joins TRBV24-1 and TRBJ2-7; possibly TRBD1 for D (6 bases). CDR1 and CDR2 (germline): KGHDR, SFDVKD. This CDR3 is 14 amino acids long. Trimming cost V 3 bases and J 5 bases, with 13 bases left between them. CDR3 DNA sequence: TGTGCCACCAGTGATAACGACAGGACCCACGAGCAGTACTTC. Translated: CATSDNDRTHEQYF.

This clone showed up just once. The chain uses TRBV21-1 and TRBJ1-6; the table's D gene call, TRBD1, was not cross checked with the DNA. TRBV21-1 corresponds to a pseudogene. The CDR3 is 13 residues long. The chain's CDR3 is CASLGTHNSPLHF. The CDR3 region has the DNA TGTGCCAGCTTGGGGACACATAATTCACCCCTCCACTTT.

This chain connects TRBV28 to TRBJ1-6; 7 bases map to TRBD1. CDR3 length: 15 residues. Unmatched junction bases numbered 10, after V lost 6 bases and J lost 8 bases. In germline, CDR1 is MDHEN, CDR2 SYDVKM. The CDR3 DNA reads TGTGCCAGCAGGGGTGGACAGACAGGGTATTCACCCCTCCACTTT. Translation: CASRGGQTGYSPLHF.

The rearrangement links TRBV10-3 to TRBJ2-3; 8 positions agree with TRBD1. The CDR3 extends over 14 amino acids. Germline V gives CDR1 ENHRY, CDR2 SYGVKD. V trimming: 0 bases; J trimming: 6 bases; junction bases outside the gene matches: 2. The CDR3 region has the DNA TGTGCCATCAGTGAGTCGGGACAGGAGGATACGCAGTATTTT. This encodes CAISESGQEDTQYF.

This clone has just one count. The chain employs TRBV5-1 and TRBJ1-5, with 7 bases identical to TRBD1. V was clipped by 0 bases and J by 3 bases; unmatched bases: 3. Germline V CDR1 and CDR2: SGHRS, YFSETQ. The CDR3 contains 15 residues. DNA for the CDR3: TGCGCCAGCAGCTTGGGGGGACAGAACAATCAGCCCCAGCATTTT. Translation: CASSLGGQNNQPQHF. The full variable domain, its missing parts supplied by reference TRBV5-1 and TRBJ1-5, is KAGVTQTPRYLIKTRGQQVTLSCSPISGHRSVSWYQQTPGQGLQFLFEYFSETQRNKGNFPGRFSGRQFSNSRSEMNVSTLELGDSALYLCASSLGGQNNQPQHFGDGTRLSIL.

The chain recombines TRBV19 with TRBJ1-4; the D gene is possibly TRBD1 (6 bases). Trimming removed 3 bases from V and 4 bases from J, with 9 bases in between. Germline CDR1 reads LNHDA; CDR2 reads SQIVND (reference sequence). CDR3 length: 14 residues. The CDR3 bases are TGTGCCAGTAGTATCGACAGGATTAATGAAAAACTGTTTTTT. Amino acids: CASSIDRINEKLFF.